This T cell receptor beta chain was observed in a study of T cells in localized non-small cell lung cancer. Here immunoSEQ multiplex PCR was the method, and the copy in TCRdb shows in-frame clones only, minus some. Of 15,000 to 25,000 clones detected, 83% appear once; the ten largest clones hold approximately 4.8%. The study's findings and limits: A median around 57 of the top 100 tumor clones appeared in adjacent lung.

A remark on this clone: Its antigen is currently unknown.

The CDR3 totals 15 residues. Germline V gene data show CDR1 as LGHNA and CDR2 as YSLEER. V dropped 0 bases and J dropped 3 bases, with 12 bases sitting between them. The gene calls are TRBV4-3 and TRBJ2-7; D is perhaps TRBD1 (6 bases). The sequencing here drew on peripheral blood, taken before any cancer treatment. The TCR originated in a man aged 35-75 years with stage I lung adenocarcinoma. Here the CDR3 DNA reads TGCGCCAGCAGCCAAGATCTCAACAGGGACTACGAGCAGTACTTC. It encodes CASSQDLNRDYEQYF.